This entry describes one TCR beta chain. Antigen unknown. All donors were healthy, and all were Caucasian. Germline values: CDR1 DFQATT, CDR2 SNEGSKA (reference sequence). V was trimmed by 3 bases and J by 4 bases, leaving 15 bases between them. This CDR3 has 14 amino acids. TCRdb independently ran MiXCR on the 5' RACE reads; one entry per CDR3 protein. The repertoire holds about 890,000 distinct CDR3 sequences, 12% seen once, with 1.5% to 2% in the top ten. The data are from a study of identical twins. Whole-study results and caveats: Models predicted too little out-of-frame TCR alpha sharing in monozygotic twins. In zero-insertion analyses, partial confounding could arise from invariant MAIT and iNKT cells. Excess low generation probability was seen in twin-shared out-of-frame alpha sequences.

The same data also contributed to another study, on yellow fever vaccine responses in identical twins.

The rearrangement links TRBV20-1 to TRBJ2-5; D is unclear. The receptor's source is a woman under 30 in good health. Sample: PBMCs. DNA of the CDR3: TGCAGTGCTAGTTCGACGTCCCGTTCAGAGACCCAGTACTTC. Amino acids: CSASSTSRSETQYF.